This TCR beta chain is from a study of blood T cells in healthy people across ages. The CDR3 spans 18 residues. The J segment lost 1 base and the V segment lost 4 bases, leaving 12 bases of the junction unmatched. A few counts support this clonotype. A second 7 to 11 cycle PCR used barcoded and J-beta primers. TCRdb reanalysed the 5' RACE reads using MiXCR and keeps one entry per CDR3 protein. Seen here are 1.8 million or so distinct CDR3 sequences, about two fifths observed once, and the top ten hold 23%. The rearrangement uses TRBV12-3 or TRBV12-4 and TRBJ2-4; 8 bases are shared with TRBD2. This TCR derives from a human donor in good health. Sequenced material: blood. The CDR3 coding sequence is TGTGCCAGCAGTTCCGGGGGGGGAGTCGATTCGGCCAAAAACATTCAGTACTTC. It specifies CASSSGGGVDSAKNIQYF.